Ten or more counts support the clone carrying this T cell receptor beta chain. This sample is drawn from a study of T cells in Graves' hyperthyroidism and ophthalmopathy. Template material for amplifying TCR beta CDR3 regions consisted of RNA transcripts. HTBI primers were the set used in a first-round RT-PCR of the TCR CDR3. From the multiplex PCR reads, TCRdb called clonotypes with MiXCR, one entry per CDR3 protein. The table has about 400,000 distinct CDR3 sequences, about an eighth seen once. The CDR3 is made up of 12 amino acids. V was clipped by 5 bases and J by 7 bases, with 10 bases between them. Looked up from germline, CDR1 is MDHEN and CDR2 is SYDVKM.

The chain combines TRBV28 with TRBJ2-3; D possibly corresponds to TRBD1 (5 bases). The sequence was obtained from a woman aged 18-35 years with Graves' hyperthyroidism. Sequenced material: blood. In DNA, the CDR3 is TGTGCCAGCAGTGGGGCAAGGAATACGCAGTATTTT. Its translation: CASSGARNTQYF.